The clone carrying this T cell receptor (beta chain) was observed a few times. This record belongs to a study of regulatory T cells in long-lasting Graves disease. CDR3 length: 16 residues. Deletions cut 0 bases from V and 1 base from J, with 12 bases between. CDR1 is SGHDN, CDR2 FVKESK, per germline. Time point in this sample: newly diagnosed GD, antithyroid drugs for less than 3 months. Isolated PBMC RNA provided the starting material for the TCR library. CDR3-region Arm-PCR and iRepertoire HTBI primers produced the TCR beta libraries. Each CDR3 protein is one row after TCRdb ran MiXCR on the multiplex PCR reads. The sample includes more than 300,000 distinct CDR3 sequences, 15% to 20% of them seen just once. The same sample was also studied in work on T cells in Graves' hyperthyroidism and ophthalmopathy.

This TCR derives from a woman younger than 30 with Graves disease. J is TRBJ2-5 and V is TRBV14, with D perhaps matching TRBD1 (5 bases). The sequences come from peripheral blood mononuclear cells (PBMCs), collected at new diagnosis, from a patient treated with antithyroid drugs. In nucleotides, the CDR3 is TGTGCCAGCAGCCAAGACCCAGGGCAGATCCAAGAGACCCAGTACTTC. Translation: CASSQDPGQIQETQYF. Together with reference TRBV14 and TRBJ2-5, the CDR3 gives the full variable domain: EAGVTQFPSHSVIEKGQTVTLRCDPISGHDNLYWYRRVMGKEIKFLLHFVKESKQDESGMPNNRFLAERTGGTYSTLKVQPAELEDSGVYFCASSQDPGQIQETQYFGPGTRLLVL.